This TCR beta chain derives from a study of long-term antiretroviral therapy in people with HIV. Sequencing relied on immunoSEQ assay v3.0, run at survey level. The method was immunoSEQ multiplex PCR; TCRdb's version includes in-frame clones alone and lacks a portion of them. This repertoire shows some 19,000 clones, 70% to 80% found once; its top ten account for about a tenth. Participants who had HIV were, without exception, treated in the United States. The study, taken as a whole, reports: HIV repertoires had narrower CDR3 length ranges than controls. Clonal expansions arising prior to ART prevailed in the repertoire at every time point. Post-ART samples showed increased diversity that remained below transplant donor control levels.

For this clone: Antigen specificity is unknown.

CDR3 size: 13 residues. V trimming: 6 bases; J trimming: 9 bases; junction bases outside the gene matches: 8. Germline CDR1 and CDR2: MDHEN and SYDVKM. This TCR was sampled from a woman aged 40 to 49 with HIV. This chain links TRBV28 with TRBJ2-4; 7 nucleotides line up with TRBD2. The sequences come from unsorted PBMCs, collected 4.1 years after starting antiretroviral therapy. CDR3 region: CASSPTSRVIQYF. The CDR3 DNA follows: TGTGCCAGCAGCCCGACTAGCAGGGTCATTCAGTACTTC.